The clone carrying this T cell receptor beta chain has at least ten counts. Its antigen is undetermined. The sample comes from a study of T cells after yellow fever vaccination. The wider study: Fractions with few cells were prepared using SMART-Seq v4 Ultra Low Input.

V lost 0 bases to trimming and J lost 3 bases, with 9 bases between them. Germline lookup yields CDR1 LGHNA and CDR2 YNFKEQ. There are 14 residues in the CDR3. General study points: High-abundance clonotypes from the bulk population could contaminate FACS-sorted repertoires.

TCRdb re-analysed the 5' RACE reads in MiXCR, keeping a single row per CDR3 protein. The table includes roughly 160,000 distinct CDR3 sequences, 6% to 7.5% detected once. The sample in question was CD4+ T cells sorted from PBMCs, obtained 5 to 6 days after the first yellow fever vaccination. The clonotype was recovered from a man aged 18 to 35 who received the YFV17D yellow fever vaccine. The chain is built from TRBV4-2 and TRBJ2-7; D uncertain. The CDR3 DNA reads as TGTGCCAGCAGCCAAGAACTCAGGAACTACGAGCAGTACTTC. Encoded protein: CASSQELRNYEQYF.